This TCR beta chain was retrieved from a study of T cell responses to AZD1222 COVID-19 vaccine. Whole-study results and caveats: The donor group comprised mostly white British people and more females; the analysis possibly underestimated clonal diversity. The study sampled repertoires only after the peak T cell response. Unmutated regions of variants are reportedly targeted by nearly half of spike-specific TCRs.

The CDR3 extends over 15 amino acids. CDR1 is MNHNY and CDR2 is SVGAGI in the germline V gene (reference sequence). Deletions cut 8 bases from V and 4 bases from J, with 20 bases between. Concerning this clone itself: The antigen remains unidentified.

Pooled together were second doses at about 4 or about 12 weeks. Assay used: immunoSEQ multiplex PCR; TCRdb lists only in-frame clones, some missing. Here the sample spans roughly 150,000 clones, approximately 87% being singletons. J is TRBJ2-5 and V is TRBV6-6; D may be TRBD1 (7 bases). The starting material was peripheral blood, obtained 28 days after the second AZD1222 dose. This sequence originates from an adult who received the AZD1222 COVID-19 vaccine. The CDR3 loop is CASGPGGRGAETQYF. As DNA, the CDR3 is TGTGCCAGCGGACCCGGGGGCAGGGGGGCAGAGACCCAGTACTTC.